This T cell receptor beta chain was recovered during a study of OX40 agonist ivuxolimab in advanced cancers. Overall study: At doses from 0.01 to 10 mg/kg, patients were given intravenous ivuxolimab every 2 weeks. Enrollees could have had prior anti-PD-1, anti-PD-L1 or anti-CTLA-4 therapy, which under 50% had received. Whole-study findings and limits: In general, CD8+ T cells held more expanded clones than CD4+ did, on average.

The CDR3 is made up of 14 amino acids. Germline CDR1 and CDR2: SNHLY and FYNNEI. V was pared by 8 bases and J by 3 bases, with 14 bases between. The table came from immunoSEQ multiplex PCR; TCRdb's copy has only in-frame clones and leaves some out. The table lists about 58,000 clones, 85% to 90% of them singletons. On this clone: Its antigen is undetermined.

This chain links TRBV2 with TRBJ1-5, with a weak D call TRBD1 (5 bases). The receptor was derived from an adult with an advanced solid tumor such as melanoma, head and neck, liver or kidney cancer. The sequencing here drew on CD4+ or CD8+ T cells sorted from blood, taken in a trial of the OX40 agonist ivuxolimab. The CDR3 DNA reads as TGTGCCAGCGGCGGGACGGCGTTCAATCAGCCCCAGCATTTT. Translated, it gives CASGGTAFNQPQHF.